This entry features one T cell receptor beta chain sequence. This sample was taken from a study of preoperative IRX-2 immunotherapy in early breast cancer. Assay: immunoSEQ multiplex PCR; the TCRdb copy retains only in-frame clones and omits some. The sample has several thousand clones; more than 75% are singletons. Treatment here: preoperative locoregional IRX-2 cytokine immunotherapy. Patients received preoperative, locoregional IRX-2 cytokine immunotherapy in a phase Ib study. The specimen was tumor tissue, collected after IRX-2 immunotherapy. The clonotype comes from a human donor with breast cancer.

The CDR3 DNA is TGTGCCAGTAGTATAGGGGGCGCCGGACAGCCCCAGCATTTT. Translation: CASSIGGAGQPQHF. The rearrangement links TRBV19 to TRBJ1-5; D may be TRBD1 (5 bases). V lost 1 base, J lost 7 bases, and 11 bases lay in between. Germline V gene lookup returns CDR1 LNHDA and CDR2 SQIVND (reference sequence). The CDR3 runs to 14 residues.